The rows below give T cell receptor beta chains drawn from one sample of a study of blood T cell repertoires in COVID-19. Using immunoSEQ multiplex PCR, the repertoire was profiled, and TCRdb retains in-frame clones only, with some absent. This sample yields roughly 300,000 clones, of which approximately 84% are seen a single time; around 1.6% belongs to the top ten. Sequenced: peripheral blood. Every receptor here comes from a human donor with COVID-19, enrolled during active disease. The donor label of this sample is uncertain. Each CDR3 is given with its conserved first and last residue. The D gene is left open where the match is weak. Some rows mark clone size as missing; the rest say once, few, many or name a class of expanded clone.

>TRBV6-5|TRBJ2-1|.|TRBD2
TGTGCCAGCAGTAGGAGCGGGAGTCCCTACAATGAGCAGTTCTTC
CASSRSGSPYNEQFF
>TRBV19|TRBJ1-1|few|.
TGTGCCAGTAGTATAGAGTGGGGACAGAACACTGAAGCTTTCTTT
CASSIEWGQNTEAFF
>TRBV18|TRBJ2-2|.|TRBD2
TGTGCCAGCTCACCGACGGTAGGACTAGCGGGAGATGGCAGGAGGCCCGGGGAGCTGTTTTTT
CASSPTVGLAGDGRRPGELFF
>TRBV7-2|TRBJ1-6|few|TRBD1
TGTGCCAGCAGTTTCACAGGGGATTATAATTCACCCCTCCACTTT
CASSFTGDYNSPLHF
>TRBV9|TRBJ2-5|few|TRBD2
TGTGCCAGCAGCGTAGGGGCTAGCGGAACCCAAGAGACCCAGTACTTC
CASSVGASGTQETQYF
>TRBV28|TRBJ1-4|.|.
TGTGGTAGCCAAATTAATGAAAAACTGTTTTTT
CGSQINEKLFF
>TRBV5-1|TRBJ2-5|.|.
TGCGCCAGCAGCCCAATCGATAGAGAGACCCAGTACTTC
CASSPIDRETQYF
>TRBV14|TRBJ2-5|.|.
TGTGCCAGCAGCCAAATAAGCTTAGAGACCCAGTACTTC
CASSQISLETQYF
>TRBV5-1|TRBJ2-7|once|TRBD2
TGCGCCAGCAGCCCTGGCCTAGCGGGGCTCTACGAGCAGTACTTC
CASSPGLAGLYEQYF
>TRBV5-8|TRBJ2-3|.|.
TGTGCCAGCGACCCCCTGAGGAGGCTGAGCACAGATACGCAGTATTTT
CASDPLRRLSTDTQYF
>TRBV28|TRBJ2-5|.|TRBD2
TGTGCCAGCAGTATCCCTGGACTAGCGGGAGAAAGAGAGACCCAGTACTTC
CASSIPGLAGERETQYF
>TRBV6-5|TRBJ2-3|.|TRBD2
TGTGCCAGCCGTATAAGCGGGAGTGCAGATACGCAGTATTTT
CASRISGSADTQYF
>TRBV28|TRBJ1-4|.|TRBD1
TGTGCCAGCAGTTTAGGACAGGCTTATGCAACTAATGAAAAACTGTTTTTT
CASSLGQAYATNEKLFF
>TRBV6-5|TRBJ1-2|.|TRBD1
TGTGCCGTAAAGAGGGGACAGGGTGTTACCTATGGCTACACCTTC
CAVKRGQGVTYGYTF
>TRBV19|TRBJ2-2|.|TRBD2
TGTGCCAGTAGTGTACTAGCGGGAGGGACCGGGGAGCTGTTTTTT
CASSVLAGGTGELFF
>TRBV12-3/TRBV12-4|TRBJ1-2|.|.
TGTGCCAGCAGTTTAGTAGGGAGCTATGGCTACACCTTC
CASSLVGSYGYTF
>TRBV19|TRBJ2-3|.|.
.
CASTSGQVYADTQYF
>TRBV2|TRBJ1-6|.|.
TGTGCCAGCACTCTCGACAGCCTTAATTCACCCCTCCACTTT
CASTLDSLNSPLHF
>TRBV7-9|TRBJ1-6|.|.
TGTGCCAGCAGCTTAGGACAGAATTCACCCCTCCACTTT
CASSLGQNSPLHF
>TRBV5-1|TRBJ1-2|.|.
TGCGCCAGCAGCTTGGAATCCCAGTATGGCTACACCTTC
CASSLESQYGYTF